The T cell receptor beta chain described here comes from a study of blood T cell repertoires in COVID-19. Study at large: Sample material is recorded as cDNA or gDNA derived from T cells, B-cell-depleted T cells, or PBMCs.

The germline gives CDR1 SEHNR, CDR2 FQNEAQ (reference sequence). Unmatched junction bases numbered 5, after V lost 2 bases and J lost 5 bases. This CDR3 contains 14 residues. Study members were between roughly 18 and 100 years old and lived in some 26 US regions. Assignment of participants to cohorts was predicated upon participant-reported clinical history. Cohort 3 donors counted as recovered after two negative PCRs, clearance, or resolved symptoms. Method: immunoSEQ multiplex PCR; TCRdb's copy keeps in-frame clones and lacks some. This repertoire shows 150,000 to 180,000 clones, about 80% found once; its top ten account for 7.3%.

The J gene is TRBJ2-5, the V gene TRBV7-9, with 7 bases identical to TRBD1. The source of this sequence is a man aged 45-60 years who had recovered from COVID-19. Sequences were obtained from PBMCs or T cells enriched from blood (not recorded which). DNA of the CDR3: TGTGCCAGCAGCTTAACCGGGACAGCCGAGACCCAGTACTTC. It codes for CASSLTGTAETQYF.